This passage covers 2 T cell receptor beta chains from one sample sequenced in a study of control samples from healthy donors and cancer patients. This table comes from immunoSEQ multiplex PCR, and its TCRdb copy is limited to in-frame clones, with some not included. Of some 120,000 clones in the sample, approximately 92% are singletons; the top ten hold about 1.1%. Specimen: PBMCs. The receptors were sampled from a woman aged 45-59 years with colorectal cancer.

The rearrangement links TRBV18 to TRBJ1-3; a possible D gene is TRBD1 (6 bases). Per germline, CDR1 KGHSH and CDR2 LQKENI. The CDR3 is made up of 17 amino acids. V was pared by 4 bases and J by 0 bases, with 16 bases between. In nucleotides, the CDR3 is TGTGCCAGCTCACTAGAGTCAGGGGTCGGCTCTGGAAACACCATATATTTT. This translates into CASSLESGVGSGNTIYF.

CDR3 nucleotide sequence: TGTGCCAGCAGCCCTCAACCTGGAAACACCATATATTTT. This translates into CASSPQPGNTIYF. V and J are TRBV14 and TRBJ1-3; D gene uncertain. V was trimmed by 4 bases and J by 2 bases, leaving 6 bases between them. From germline, CDR1 is SGHDN and CDR2 FVKESK. The CDR3 is 13 amino acids.